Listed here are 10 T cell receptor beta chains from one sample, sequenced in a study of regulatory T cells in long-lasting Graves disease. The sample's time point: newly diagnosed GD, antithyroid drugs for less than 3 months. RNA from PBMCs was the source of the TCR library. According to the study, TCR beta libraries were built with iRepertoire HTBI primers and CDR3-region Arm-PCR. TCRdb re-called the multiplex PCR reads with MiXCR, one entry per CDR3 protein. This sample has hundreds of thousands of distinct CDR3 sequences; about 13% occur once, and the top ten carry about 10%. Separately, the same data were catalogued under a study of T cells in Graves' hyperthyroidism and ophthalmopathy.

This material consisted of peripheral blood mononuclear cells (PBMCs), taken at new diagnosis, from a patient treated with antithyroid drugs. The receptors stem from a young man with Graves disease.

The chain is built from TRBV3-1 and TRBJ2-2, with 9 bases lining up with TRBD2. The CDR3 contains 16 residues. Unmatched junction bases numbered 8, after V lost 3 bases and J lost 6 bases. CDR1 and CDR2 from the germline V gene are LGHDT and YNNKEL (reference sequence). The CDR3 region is CASSQSPSGISGELFF. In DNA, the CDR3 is TGTGCCAGCAGCCAGTCTCCTAGCGGGATATCCGGGGAGCTGTTTTTT.

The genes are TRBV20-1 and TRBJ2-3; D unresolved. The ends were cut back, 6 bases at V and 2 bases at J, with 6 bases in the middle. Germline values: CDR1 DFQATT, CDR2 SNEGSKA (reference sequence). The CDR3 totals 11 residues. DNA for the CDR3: TGCAGTGCCCCCTACACAGATACGCAGTATTTT. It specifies CSAPYTDTQYF.

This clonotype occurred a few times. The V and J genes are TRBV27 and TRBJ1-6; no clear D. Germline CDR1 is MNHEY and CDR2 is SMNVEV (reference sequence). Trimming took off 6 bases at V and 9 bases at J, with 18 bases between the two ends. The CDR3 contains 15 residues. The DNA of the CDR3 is TGTGCCAGCAGGCTTTATGATCCTCTGGCTTCACCCCTCCACTTT. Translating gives CASRLYDPLASPLHF.

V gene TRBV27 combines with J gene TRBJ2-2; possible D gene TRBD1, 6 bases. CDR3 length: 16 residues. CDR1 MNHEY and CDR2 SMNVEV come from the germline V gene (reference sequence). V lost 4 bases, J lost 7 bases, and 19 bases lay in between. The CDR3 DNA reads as TGTGCCAGCAGTTCCAACAGGGTCACAGTGATCGGGGAGCTGTTTTTT. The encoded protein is CASSSNRVTVIGELFF.

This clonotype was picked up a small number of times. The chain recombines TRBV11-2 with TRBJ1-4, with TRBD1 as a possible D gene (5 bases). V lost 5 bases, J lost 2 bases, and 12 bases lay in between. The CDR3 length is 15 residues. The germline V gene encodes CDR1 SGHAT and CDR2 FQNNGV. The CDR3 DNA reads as TGTGCCAGCAGCCGTTCCGGGACGACTAATGAAAAACTGTTTTTT. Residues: CASSRSGTTNEKLFF.

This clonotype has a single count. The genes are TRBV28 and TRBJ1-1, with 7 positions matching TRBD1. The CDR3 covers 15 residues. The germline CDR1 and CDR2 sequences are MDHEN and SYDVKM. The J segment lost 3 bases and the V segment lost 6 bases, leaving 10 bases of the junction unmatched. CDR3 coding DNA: TGTGCCAGCAGGTTCGAGGGACAGCCTTACACTGAAGCTTTCTTT. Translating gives CASRFEGQPYTEAFF. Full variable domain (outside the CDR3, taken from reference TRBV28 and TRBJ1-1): DVKVTQSSRYLVKRTGEKVFLECVQDMDHENMFWYRQDPGLGLRLIYFSYDVKMKEKGDIPEGYSVSREKKERFSLILESASTNQTSMYLCASRFEGQPYTEAFFGQGTRLTVV.

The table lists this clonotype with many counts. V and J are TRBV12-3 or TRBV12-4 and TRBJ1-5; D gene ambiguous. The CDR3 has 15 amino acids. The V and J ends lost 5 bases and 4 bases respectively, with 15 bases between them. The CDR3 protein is CASSPGRQENQPQHF. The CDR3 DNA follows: TGTGCCAGCAGTCCCGGACGCCAGGAGAATCAGCCCCAGCATTTT.

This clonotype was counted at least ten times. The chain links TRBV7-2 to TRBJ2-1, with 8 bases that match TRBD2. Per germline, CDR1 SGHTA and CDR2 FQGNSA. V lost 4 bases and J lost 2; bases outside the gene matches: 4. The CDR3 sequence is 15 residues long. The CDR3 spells CASSSSGPTYNEQFF. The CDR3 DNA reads TGTGCCAGCAGCTCTAGCGGGCCGACCTACAATGAGCAGTTCTTC. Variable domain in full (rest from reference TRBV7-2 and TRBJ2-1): GAGVSQSPSNKVTEKGKDVELRCDPISGHTALYWYRQSLGQGLEFLIYFQGNSAPDKSGLPSDRFSAERTGGSVSTLTIQRTQQEDSAVYLCASSSSGPTYNEQFFGPGTRLTVL.

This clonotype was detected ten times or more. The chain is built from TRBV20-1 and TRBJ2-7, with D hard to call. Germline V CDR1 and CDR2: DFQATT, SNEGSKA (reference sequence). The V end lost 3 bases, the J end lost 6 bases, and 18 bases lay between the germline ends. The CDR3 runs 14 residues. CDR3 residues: CSASPSSALVEQYF. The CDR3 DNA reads TGCAGTGCTAGCCCGTCATCGGCCTTAGTCGAGCAGTACTTC.

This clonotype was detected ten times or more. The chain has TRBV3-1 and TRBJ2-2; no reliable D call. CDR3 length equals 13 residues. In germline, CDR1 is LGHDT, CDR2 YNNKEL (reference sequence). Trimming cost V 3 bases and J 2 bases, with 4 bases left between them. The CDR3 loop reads CASSHENTGELFF. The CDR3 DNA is TGTGCCAGCAGCCACGAAAACACCGGGGAGCTGTTTTTT.